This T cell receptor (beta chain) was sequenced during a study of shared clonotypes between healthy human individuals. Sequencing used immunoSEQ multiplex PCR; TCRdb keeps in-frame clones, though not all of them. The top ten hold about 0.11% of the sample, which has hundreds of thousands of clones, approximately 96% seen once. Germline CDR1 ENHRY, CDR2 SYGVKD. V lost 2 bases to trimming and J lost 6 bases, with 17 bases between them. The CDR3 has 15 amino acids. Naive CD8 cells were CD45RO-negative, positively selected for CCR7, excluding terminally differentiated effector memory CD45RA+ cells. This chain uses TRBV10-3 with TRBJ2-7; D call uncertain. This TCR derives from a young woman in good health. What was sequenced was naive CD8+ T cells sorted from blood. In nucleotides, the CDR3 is TGTGCCATCAGTGAGATAGGCGTCACGGGCTCCGAGCAGTACTTC. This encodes CAISEIGVTGSEQYF.